The present T cell receptor (beta chain) was sequenced within a study of beta chain features in type 1 diabetes (dated by TCRdb to between 2018 and 2020). A note on the overall study: Mean age, gender distribution, total cell number and subset yield were not different between patients and healthy donors. A total of around 110,000,000 sorted cells were examined across all samples, and RNA yield correlated strongly with the number of cells per subset. The study compared TCRB repertoires of sorted circulating CD4+ T cell subsets between recently diagnosed type 1 diabetes patients and matched healthy donors. Regulatory and stem cell-like memory subsets were isolated from only 8 patients and 8 healthy donors, whereas naive and central memory subsets came from all 28 donors.

Each donor gave one peripheral blood draw, approximately 0.11 L on average, collected into heparinised tubes. A BD FACSAria II was used to sort naive, central memory, regulatory and stem cell-like memory CD4+ T cells with a panel that included CD45RO, CCR7, CD25, CD127, CD95 and CD27. Purity was above 95% for every sorted population. Right away, PBMCs were isolated by Lymphoprep density gradient centrifugation and were stained directly, with no culture step. So that batch effects would be minimized, each experiment stained and sorted samples in pairs, pairing one healthy donor with one patient. Concerning this clone itself: Its antigen is not yet known. Per-nucleotide qualities are absent, and no much larger clonotype sits a single base away.

On the study overall, not on this receptor specifically: Sequencing cDNA rather than genomic DNA could over-represent highly expressing activated cells, although activation and CD3 levels did not differ between groups. At VDJ recombination sites, type 1 diabetes patients had fewer insertions and more deleted nucleotides, which implies abnormalities in thymic rearrangement. Shorter templates might be favored by PCR, yet because patient and control samples were amplified and corrected together, any such skew would affect both groups equally. In all four CD4+ subsets, TCRB CDR3 length was moderately but significantly shorter in type 1 diabetes patients. Only small numbers of individuals were included in the HLA sub-analyses, which left unresolved whether HLA type had any influence on TCRB rearrangement. The naive, central memory and regulatory TCRB repertoires appeared to resemble one another more closely among patients than among healthy donors.

The entire isolated RNA was reverse transcribed using the High Capacity cDNA Reverse Transcription Kit, and thus expressed TCRB transcripts were sequenced. Naive, central memory and regulatory T cell samples underwent deep immunoSEQ sequencing, averaging around 3.6 million total reads per sample. Sorted cells were lysed in RLT buffer, and RNA was extracted using DNase-treated RNeasy Micro or Mini kits according to cell number. To prevent cross-contamination, each cell subset was processed individually, whereas patient and healthy donor samples were processed jointly. The immunoSEQ multiplex PCR was used to amplify TCRB sequences from cDNA, generating 87-bp fragments that spanned the CDR3 region. Sequencing of the amplicons was done on the Illumina HiSeq platform. The study's own analysis went as follows. PCR bias was corrected computationally using synthetic template baselines, and reads within Hamming distance 2 were collapsed, with unmergeable singletons discarded. Reads were aligned against IMGT so that V, D and J genes, CDR3 length and insertions or deletions at six rearrangement sites could be assigned. Clonotype counts were normalized to sorted cell number within each subset before computing true diversity and Gini coefficients with the tcR R package. The overlap coefficient, calculated on TCRB nucleotide sequences, was used to measure repertoire sharing. As a proxy for the pre-selection repertoire, out-of-frame TCRB sequences from naive cells were analyzed. In TCRdb, the immuneACCESS table is reduced to in-frame sequences with V and J assigned. These tables do not hold every clone; where another copy was compared, an unresolved V gene accounts for under half, and the others remain unexplained. V, J and clone size are those of that table, while D and trimming were read from the DNA. This sample is represented by roughly 240,000 clones; 68% of them were singletons. Around 0.05% of the sample goes to the ten largest clones.

The origin of this receptor is a man under 40 in good health. Material: naive CD4+ T cells from blood. The cell subset or site tag for this specimen amounts to: true naive CD4+ T cells.

The CDR3 protein is CASSRPGGNYEQYF. The DNA is as follows: TGTGCCAGCAGCCGCCCCGGCGGGAACTACGAGCAGTACTTC. The rearrangement combines TRBV13 with TRBJ2-7; 6 matching bases give a weak D call of TRBD2. CDR1 PRHDT and CDR2 FYEKMQ are derived from the germline V gene (reference sequence). Reading from cysteine to phenylalanine, the CDR3 counts 14 amino acids. Only CDR3 DNA is held: 42 bases, read in frame from base 1. The V end loses 5 bases and the J end loses 3 bases, and a stretch of 14 bases separates them. Here the CDR3 is joined to the reference TRBV13 and TRBJ2-7 genes, and the full variable domain is: AAGVIQSPRHLIKEKRETATLKCYPIPRHDTVYWYQQGPGQDPQFLISFYEKMQSDKGSIPDRFSAQQFSDYHSELNMSSLELGDSALYFCASSRPGGNYEQYFGPGTRLTVT.